Below are 17 T cell receptor beta chains sequenced from a single sample in a study of blood T cell repertoires in COVID-19. TCRdb keeps only in-frame clones here, not all; method: immunoSEQ multiplex PCR. The top ten clones hold about 7% of a sample with more than 150,000 clones, about 84% of them seen once. Sequenced sample: peripheral blood. Receptors originate from a human donor in a cohort sampled during active COVID-19.

The genes are TRBV2 and TRBJ2-1; tentative D call: TRBD2 (6 bases). The germline V gene has CDR1 SNHLY and CDR2 FYNNEI. The ends were cut back, 4 bases at V and 6 bases at J, with 13 bases in the middle. The CDR3 is made up of 14 amino acids. CDR3 sequence: CASSGGGVFNEQFF. The CDR3 nucleotides read TGTGCCAGCAGTGGGGGCGGGGTATTCAATGAGCAGTTCTTC.

This chain links TRBV5-4 with TRBJ1-4; 8 positions match TRBD1. The V segment lost 0 bases and the J segment 7 bases; nucleotides outside the gene matches: 5. The CDR3 has 15 residues. CDR1 SGHNT and CDR2 YYREEE come from the germline V gene (reference sequence). The DNA for the CDR3 is TGTGCCAGCAGCTTGGCGCCAGGGGGCGGTGAAAAACTGTTTTTT. This codes for CASSLAPGGGEKLFF.

This clone was recorded a few times. The rearrangement links TRBV6-6 to TRBJ2-2; 7 bases fit TRBD1. Per germline, CDR1 MNHNY and CDR2 SVGAGI (reference sequence). J lost 6 bases, V lost 4 bases, and 5 bases had no gene match. There are 14 residues in the CDR3. CDR3 nucleotide sequence: TGTGCCAGCAGTTCCAACAGGGGCGCCGGGGAGCTGTTTTTT. Translating it yields CASSSNRGAGELFF.

J is TRBJ2-1 and V is TRBV19, with 8 bases matching TRBD2. The J segment lost 8 bases and the V segment lost 5 bases, leaving 14 bases of the junction unmatched. This CDR3 contains 16 residues. CDR1 is LNHDA, CDR2 SQIVND, per germline (reference sequence). The CDR3 region is CASSPQRGGGGDEQFF. The DNA for the CDR3 is TGTGCCAGTAGTCCCCAACGGGGGGGAGGAGGGGATGAGCAGTTCTTC.

This chain uses TRBV7-9 with TRBJ2-5; D gene unclear. Germline V CDR1 and CDR2: SEHNR, FQNEAQ (reference sequence). This CDR3 has 16 residues. V lost 1 base to trimming and J lost 5 bases, with 17 bases between them. CDR3 region: CASSLEAGTSRETQYF. In DNA, the CDR3 is TGTGCCAGCAGCTTAGAAGCTGGTACCTCTCGGGAGACCCAGTACTTC.

This rearrangement joins TRBV6-2 or TRBV6-3 to TRBJ1-2; D gene uncertain. V was shortened by 2 bases and J by 5 bases, with 9 bases between the two germline ends. The CDR3 contains 13 residues. Germline CDR1 and CDR2: MNHEY and SVGEGT. CDR3 in amino acids: CASSYVSGYGYTF. The CDR3 DNA sequence: TGTGCCAGCAGTTACGTCTCCGGGTATGGCTACACCTTC.

V usage is TRBV15 and J usage is TRBJ2-3; maybe TRBD2 (6 bases). CDR3 length: 14 amino acids. The V end lost 11 bases, the J end lost 2 bases, and 17 bases lay between the germline ends. Germline V CDR1 and CDR2: LNHNV, YYDKDF (reference sequence). CDR3 bases: TGTGCCGCGGGGATCGGACGGATCACAGATACGCAGTATTTT. This translates into CAAGIGRITDTQYF.

This clone was seen only once. The gene calls are TRBV7-6 and TRBJ2-2, with D unclear. Germline V gene data show CDR1 as SGHVS and CDR2 as FNYEAQ. Trimming took 3 bases from V and 7 from J, leaving 6 bases between them. The CDR3 length is 12 residues. This chain's CDR3 is CASSFSGGELFF. The CDR3, as DNA: TGTGCCAGCAGCTTCTCGGGCGGGGAGCTGTTTTTT.

About this clone itself: This same CDR3 is encoded by further DNA sequences in the sample. J is TRBJ2-7 and V is TRBV27; 7 positions match TRBD2. The CDR3 has 14 residues. In germline, CDR1 is MNHEY, CDR2 SMNVEV (reference sequence). V dropped 0 bases and J dropped 3; count of bases not matched to a gene: 2. CDR3 residues: CASSLSGGGYEQYF. The CDR3 DNA sequence: TGTGCCAGCAGTTTATCGGGGGGGGGCTACGAGCAGTACTTC.

This chain links TRBV27 with TRBJ1-5; TRBD1 matches 9 bases. The CDR3 length is 13 residues. Germline V CDR1 and CDR2: MNHEY, SMNVEV (reference sequence). J lost 7 bases, V lost 5 bases, and 3 bases had no gene match. The CDR3 reads CASSGTGSQPQHF. The DNA for the CDR3 is TGTGCCAGCAGTGGGACAGGGAGCCAGCCCCAGCATTTT.

Comment on this clone: A read error may produce the germline difference seen at one junction end. The chain has TRBV10-1 and TRBJ1-6; D is possibly TRBD1 (5 bases). The CDR3 spans 10 residues. Germline CDR1 is WNHNN and CDR2 is SYGVQD (reference sequence). The CDR3 is CASSEGASDF. The DNA for the CDR3 is TGCGCCAGCAGTGAGGGGGCCTCCGACTTT.

This chain links TRBV5-1 with TRBJ2-3; the match to TRBD1 covers 10 bases. Germline CDR1 and CDR2: SGHRS and YFSETQ. The CDR3 is 16 residues long. The J segment lost 7 bases and the V segment lost 4 bases, leaving 12 bases of the junction unmatched. CDR3 in DNA: TGCGCCAGCAGCCCATTCCGGGACAGGGGAGAGAATACGCAGTATTTT. Its translation: CASSPFRDRGENTQYF.

V gene TRBV27 combines with J gene TRBJ1-5; 7 bases are shared with TRBD1. The V gene's germline CDR1 is MNHEY and CDR2 SMNVEV (reference sequence). V lost 4 bases to trimming and J lost 1 base; unmatched junction nucleotides: 10. The CDR3 consists of 17 residues. CDR3 loop: CASSSTTGLRSNQPQHF. CDR3 DNA: TGTGCCAGCAGTTCTACGACAGGGTTGAGGAGCAATCAGCCCCAGCATTTT.

The rearrangement uses TRBV25-1 and TRBJ1-2; no definite D call. Germline CDR1 reads MGHDK; CDR2 reads SYGVNS. CDR3 size: 13 residues. Trimming left V 0 bases short and J 7 bases short, with 9 bases between. The CDR3 region has the DNA TGTGCCAGCAGTGAATATTCGGGGTCTGGCTACACCTTC. As protein: CASSEYSGSGYTF.

The CDR3 is CASSRDRERKDTQYF. The CDR3 coding sequence is TGTGCCAGCAGCCGTGATCGGGAACGGAAAGATACGCAGTATTTT. This chain uses TRBV6-5 with TRBJ2-3, with D possibly matching TRBD2 (5 bases). Germline V lookup: CDR1 MNHEY, CDR2 SVGAGI. CDR3 size: 15 residues. Between the trimmed V and J ends, which lost 6 bases and 5 bases, there was a span of 18 bases.

This chain connects TRBV7-2 to TRBJ1-5; D gene unclear. Trimming left V 1 base short and J 0 bases short, with 10 bases between. The CDR3 runs 16 residues. CDR1 and CDR2 from the germline V gene are SGHTA and FQGNSA. The CDR3 protein is CASSLDQIHSNQPQHF. The CDR3 DNA reads as TGTGCCAGCAGCTTAGACCAGATCCATAGCAATCAGCCCCAGCATTTT. The full variable domain, rest sourced from reference TRBV7-2 and TRBJ1-5, is GAGVSQSPSNKVTEKGKDVELRCDPISGHTALYWYRQSLGQGLEFLIYFQGNSAPDKSGLPSDRFSAERTGGSVSTLTIQRTQQEDSAVYLCASSLDQIHSNQPQHFGDGTRLSIL.

This sequence joins TRBV6-5 and TRBJ1-4; possibly TRBD1 for D (6 bases). The CDR3 is 15 residues long. CDR1 and CDR2 from the germline V gene are MNHEY and SVGAGI. Between the trimmed V and J ends, which lost 1 base and 7 bases, there was a span of 13 bases. The CDR3 bases are TGTGCCAGCAGTTACTTATCAGGGGAGTTTGAAAAACTGTTTTTT. Translation gives CASSYLSGEFEKLFF.